This T cell receptor (beta chain) stems from a study of blood T cell repertoires in COVID-19. Across the study: Some COVID-19 samples were acute and others convalescent; all came from the United States, Italy and Spain. PBMCs, B-cell-depleted T cells, or T cells provided the cDNA or gDNA that made up the material.

This CDR3 is built from 13 residues. The V gene lost 2 bases and the J gene lost 5 bases, with 9 bases spanning the gap. Germline V gene data show CDR1 as MNHNS and CDR2 as SASEGT. Source study methods: Amplification of reference gene primers was used by the study to estimate nucleated cell counts. TCRdb keeps only in-frame clones here, not all; method: immunoSEQ multiplex PCR. V and J calls and clone size come straight from that table; D and trimming were deduced from the DNA. The table shows some 250,000 clones, with around 86% occurring only once. This TCR came from an older woman with active or convalescent COVID-19. What was sequenced was peripheral blood. This chain connects TRBV6-1 to TRBJ1-2; D may be TRBD1 (6 bases). CDR3 region: CASSEIGQYGYTF. The CDR3 nucleotides are TGTGCCAGCAGTGAAATTGGACAGTATGGCTACACCTTC.